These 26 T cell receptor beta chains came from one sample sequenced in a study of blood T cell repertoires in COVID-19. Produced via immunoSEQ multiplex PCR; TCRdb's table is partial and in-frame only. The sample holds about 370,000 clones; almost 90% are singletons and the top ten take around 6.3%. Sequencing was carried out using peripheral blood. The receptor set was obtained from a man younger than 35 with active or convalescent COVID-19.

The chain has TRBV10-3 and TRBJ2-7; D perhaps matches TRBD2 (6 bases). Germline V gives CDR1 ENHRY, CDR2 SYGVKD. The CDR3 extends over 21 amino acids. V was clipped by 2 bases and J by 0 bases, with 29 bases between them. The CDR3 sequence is CAISEPGGVGGHLGGSYEQYF. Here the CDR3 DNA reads TGTGCCATCAGTGAGCCAGGAGGTGTAGGCGGCCATCTCGGGGGCTCCTACGAGCAGTACTTC.

As DNA, the CDR3 is TGTGCCAGCCGAACCGGGACAGAGAACACTGAAGCTTTCTTT. Translated, it gives CASRTGTENTEAFF. This chain uses TRBV7-9 with TRBJ1-1; 7 bases match TRBD1. This CDR3 has 14 amino acids. With 8 bases clipped from V and 1 base from J, the junction kept 7 bases outside the gene matches. The germline CDR1 and CDR2 sequences are SEHNR and FQNEAQ (reference sequence).

The CDR3 nucleotides are TGTGCCAGCAGCCCGTACAGGGAGAGCGGCTACACCTTC. This translates into CASSPYRESGYTF. The J gene is TRBJ1-2, the V gene TRBV4-2; perhaps TRBD1 as D (6 bases). The germline V and J ends were trimmed by 4 bases and 8 bases, with 14 bases remaining between them. The CDR3 totals 13 residues. The germline CDR1 and CDR2 sequences are LGHNA and YNFKEQ.

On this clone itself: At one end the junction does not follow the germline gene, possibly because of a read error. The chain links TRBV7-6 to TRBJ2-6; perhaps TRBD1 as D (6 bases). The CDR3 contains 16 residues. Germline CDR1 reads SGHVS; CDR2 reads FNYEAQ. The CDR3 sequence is CASSLALTGGANVLTF. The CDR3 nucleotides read TGTGCCAGCAGCTTAGCCCTGACAGGTGGGGCCAACGTGCTGACTTTC.

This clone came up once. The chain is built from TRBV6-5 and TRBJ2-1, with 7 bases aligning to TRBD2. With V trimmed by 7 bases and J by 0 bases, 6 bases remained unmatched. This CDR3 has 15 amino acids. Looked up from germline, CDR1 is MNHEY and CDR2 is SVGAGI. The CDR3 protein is CASTQGGSSYNEQFF. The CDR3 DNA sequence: TGTGCCAGCACCCAGGGCGGGAGCTCCTACAATGAGCAGTTCTTC.

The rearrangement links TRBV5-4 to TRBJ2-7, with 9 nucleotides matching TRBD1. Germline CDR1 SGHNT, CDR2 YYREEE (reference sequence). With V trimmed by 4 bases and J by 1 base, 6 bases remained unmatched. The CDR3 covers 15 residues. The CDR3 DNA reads TGTGCCAGCAGCCTCGGACAGGGGCCTTCCTACGAGCAGTACTTC. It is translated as CASSLGQGPSYEQYF.

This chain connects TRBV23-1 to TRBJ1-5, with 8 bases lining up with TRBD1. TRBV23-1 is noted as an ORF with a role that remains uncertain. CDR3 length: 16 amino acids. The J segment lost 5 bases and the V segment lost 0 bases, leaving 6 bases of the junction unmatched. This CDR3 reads CASSQSGRQGYQPQHF. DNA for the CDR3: TGCGCCAGCAGTCAATCAGGGCGACAGGGGTATCAGCCCCAGCATTTT.

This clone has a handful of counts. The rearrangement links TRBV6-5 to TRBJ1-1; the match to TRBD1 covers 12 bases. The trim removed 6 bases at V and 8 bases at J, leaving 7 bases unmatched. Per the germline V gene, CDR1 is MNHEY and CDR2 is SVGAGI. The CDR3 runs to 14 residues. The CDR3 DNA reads TGTGCCAGCAGCCCGCTTGGGACAGGGGGCGAAGCTTTCTTT. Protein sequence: CASSPLGTGGEAFF.

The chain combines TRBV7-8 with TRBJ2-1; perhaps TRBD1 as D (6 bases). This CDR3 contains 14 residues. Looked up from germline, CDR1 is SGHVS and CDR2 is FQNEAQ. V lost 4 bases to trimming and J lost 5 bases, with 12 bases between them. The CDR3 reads CASSSRDTHNEQFF. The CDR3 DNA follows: TGTGCCAGCAGCTCCCGGGACACCCACAATGAGCAGTTCTTC.

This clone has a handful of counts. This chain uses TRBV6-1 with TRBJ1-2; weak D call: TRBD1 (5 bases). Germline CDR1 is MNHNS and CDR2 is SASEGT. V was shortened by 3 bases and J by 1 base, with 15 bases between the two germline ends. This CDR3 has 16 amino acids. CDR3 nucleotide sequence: TGTGCCAGCAGTGAGCTGGGGGGAATGCTTAACTATGGCTACACCTTC. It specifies CASSELGGMLNYGYTF.

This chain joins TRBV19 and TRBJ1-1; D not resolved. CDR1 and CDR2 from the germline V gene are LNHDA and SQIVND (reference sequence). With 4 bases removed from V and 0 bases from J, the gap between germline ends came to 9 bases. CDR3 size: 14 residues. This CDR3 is CASSNLGLNTEAFF. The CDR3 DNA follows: TGTGCCAGTAGTAATCTGGGCTTGAACACTGAAGCTTTCTTT.

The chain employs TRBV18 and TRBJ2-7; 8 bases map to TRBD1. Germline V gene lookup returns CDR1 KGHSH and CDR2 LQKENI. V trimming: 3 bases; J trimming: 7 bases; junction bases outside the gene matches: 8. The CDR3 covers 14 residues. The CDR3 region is CASSPRTGPEEQYF. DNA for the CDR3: TGTGCCAGCTCACCTAGGACAGGGCCGGAGGAGCAGTACTTC.

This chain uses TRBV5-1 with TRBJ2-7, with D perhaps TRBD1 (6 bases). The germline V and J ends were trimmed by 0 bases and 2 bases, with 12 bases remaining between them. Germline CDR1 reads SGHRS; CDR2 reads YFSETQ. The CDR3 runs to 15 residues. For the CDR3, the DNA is TGCGCCAGCAGCTTGGTAGGGACATCACCCTACGAGCAGTACTTC. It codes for CASSLVGTSPYEQYF.

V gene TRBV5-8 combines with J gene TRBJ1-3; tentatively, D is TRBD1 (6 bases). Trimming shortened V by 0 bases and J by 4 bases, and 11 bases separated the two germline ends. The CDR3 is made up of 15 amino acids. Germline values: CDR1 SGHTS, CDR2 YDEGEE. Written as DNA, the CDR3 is TGTGCCAGCAGCTTGGGACAGGTATCCGGAAACACCATATATTTT. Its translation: CASSLGQVSGNTIYF.

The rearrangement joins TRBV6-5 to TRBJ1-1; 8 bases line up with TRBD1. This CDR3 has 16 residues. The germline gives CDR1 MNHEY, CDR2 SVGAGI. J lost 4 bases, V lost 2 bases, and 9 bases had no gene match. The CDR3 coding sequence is TGTGCCAGCAGTTACAAACGACAGGGGAGGGTCACTGAAGCTTTCTTT. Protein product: CASSYKRQGRVTEAFF.

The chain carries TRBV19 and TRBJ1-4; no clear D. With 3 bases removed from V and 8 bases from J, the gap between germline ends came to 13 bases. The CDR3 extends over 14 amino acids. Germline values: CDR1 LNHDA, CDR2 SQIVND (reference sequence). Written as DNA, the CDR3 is TGTGCCAGTAGTATTTTGCCATCGGGGGAAAAACTGTTTTTT. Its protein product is CASSILPSGEKLFF.

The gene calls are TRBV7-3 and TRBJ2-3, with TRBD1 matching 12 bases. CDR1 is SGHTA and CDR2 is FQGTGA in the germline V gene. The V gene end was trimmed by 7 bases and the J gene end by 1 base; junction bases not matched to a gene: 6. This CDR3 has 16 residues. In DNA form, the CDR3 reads TGTGCCAGCACCCTTGGGACAGGGGGCCGCACAGATACGCAGTATTTT. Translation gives CASTLGTGGRTDTQYF.

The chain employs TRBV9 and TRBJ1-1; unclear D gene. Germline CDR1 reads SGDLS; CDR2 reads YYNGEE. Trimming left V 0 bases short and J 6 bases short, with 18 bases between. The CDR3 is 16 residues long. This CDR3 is CASSVEAGLRSPEAFF. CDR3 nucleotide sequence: TGTGCCAGCAGCGTAGAAGCGGGGTTAAGGTCCCCTGAAGCTTTCTTT.

The CDR3: CANKMTGGDGYTF. The CDR3 nucleotides are TGTGCCAACAAAATGACAGGGGGCGATGGCTACACCTTC. The chain employs TRBV2 and TRBJ1-2, with 10 bases fitting TRBD1. CDR1 and CDR2 (germline): SNHLY, FYNNEI. This CDR3 is 13 amino acids long. Trimming at V came to 10 bases and at J to 6 bases, leaving 8 bases not matched to a gene.

The CDR3 spells CASSGTGGSVNEQFF. The CDR3, as DNA: TGTGCCAGCAGTGGGACAGGGGGTTCCGTCAATGAGCAGTTCTTC. V usage is TRBV2 and J usage is TRBJ2-1; 10 bases fit TRBD1. The CDR3 extends over 15 amino acids. CDR1 SNHLY and CDR2 FYNNEI come from the germline V gene. The trim removed 4 bases at V and 6 bases at J, leaving 6 bases unmatched.

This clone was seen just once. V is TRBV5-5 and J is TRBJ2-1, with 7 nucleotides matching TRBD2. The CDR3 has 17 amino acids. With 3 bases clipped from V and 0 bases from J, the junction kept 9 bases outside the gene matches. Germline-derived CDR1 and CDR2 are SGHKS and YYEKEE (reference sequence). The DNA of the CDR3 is TGTGCCAGCAGCTCACGCTGGGAGGGGAGCTCCTACAATGAGCAGTTCTTC. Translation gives CASSSRWEGSSYNEQFF.

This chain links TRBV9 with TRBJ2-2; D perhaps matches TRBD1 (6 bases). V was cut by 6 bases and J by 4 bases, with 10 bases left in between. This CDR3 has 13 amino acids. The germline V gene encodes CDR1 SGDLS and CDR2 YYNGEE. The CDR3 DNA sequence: TGTGCCAGCACGATAGGGGGCACCGGGGAGCTGTTTTTT. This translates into CASTIGGTGELFF.

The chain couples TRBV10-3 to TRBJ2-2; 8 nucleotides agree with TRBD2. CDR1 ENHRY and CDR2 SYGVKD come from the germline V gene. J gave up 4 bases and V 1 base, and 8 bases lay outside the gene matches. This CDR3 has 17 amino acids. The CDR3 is CAISEYPGLDPTGELFF. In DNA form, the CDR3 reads TGTGCCATCAGTGAGTACCCGGGACTAGATCCCACCGGGGAGCTGTTTTTT.

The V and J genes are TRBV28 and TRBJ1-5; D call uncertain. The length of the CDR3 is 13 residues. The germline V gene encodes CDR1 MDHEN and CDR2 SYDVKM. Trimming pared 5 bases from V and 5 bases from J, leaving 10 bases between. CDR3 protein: CASSENRDQPQHF. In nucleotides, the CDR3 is TGTGCCAGCAGTGAAAACAGAGATCAGCCCCAGCATTTT.

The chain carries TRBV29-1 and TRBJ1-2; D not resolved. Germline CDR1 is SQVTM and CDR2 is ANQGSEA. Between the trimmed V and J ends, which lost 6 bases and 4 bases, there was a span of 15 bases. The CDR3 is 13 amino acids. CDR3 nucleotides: TGCAGCGTAGCCGAGACACCAAGCTATGGCTACACCTTC. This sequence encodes CSVAETPSYGYTF.

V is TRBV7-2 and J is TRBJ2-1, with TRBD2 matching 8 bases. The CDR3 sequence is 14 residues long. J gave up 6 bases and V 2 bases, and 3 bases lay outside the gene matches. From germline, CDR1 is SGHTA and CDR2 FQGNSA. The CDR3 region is CASSLILAGNEQFF. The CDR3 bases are TGTGCCAGCAGCTTAATCCTAGCGGGCAATGAGCAGTTCTTC.